Listed below are T cell receptor beta chains from one sample, sequenced in a study of cytomegalovirus exposure and HLA in healthy donors. The table came from immunoSEQ multiplex PCR; TCRdb's copy has only in-frame clones and leaves some out. The table records 150,000 to 200,000 clones, about 87% of them present only once. The sequenced sample consisted of PBMCs. Every receptor here comes from a woman aged 18 to 35 in good health and CMV-seronegative. The CDR3 runs from the conserved cysteine through the conserved F or W. D genes are given only for firm matches. Clone size is stated in some rows and not others, as once, few, many or a class when expanded.

.	TRBV18	TRBD1	TRBJ1-4	TGTGCCAGCTCACCACCGGAGGACAGGGAAAAACTGTTTTTT	CASSPPEDREKLFF
once	TRBV11-3	.	TRBJ2-3	TGTGCCAGCAGCTTAGCCCGCGGGGATACGCAGTATTTT	CASSLARGDTQYF
.	TRBV29-1	TRBD1	TRBJ2-5	TGCAGCGTTGAAGGGGAACAGGGGGCCGGAGAGACCCAGTACTTC	CSVEGEQGAGETQYF
once	TRBV5-1	.	TRBJ2-2	TGCGCCAGCAGCTTACAGGGCGGGCACACCGGGGAGCTGTTTTTT	CASSLQGGHTGELFF
.	TRBV18	.	TRBJ2-3	TGTGCCAGCTCGCACAGCGGCCCAGACACAGATACGCAGTATTTT	CASSHSGPDTDTQYF
.	TRBV29-1	TRBD2	TRBJ2-3	TGCAGCGTAACAAGGGGACTAGCGGGGGGCACAGATACGCAGTATTTT	CSVTRGLAGGTDTQYF
.	TRBV7-2	TRBD1	TRBJ2-5	TGTGCCAGCAGCTCCGGGGGGACAGGGGAAGAGACCCAGTACTTC	CASSSGGTGEETQYF
.	TRBV15	TRBD1	TRBJ1-2	TGTGCCACCACTCCGGGGGACAGTCTCTATGGCTACACCTTC	CATTPGDSLYGYTF
.	TRBV10-3	.	TRBJ1-5	TGTGCCACCAGGCCGAACAGGGATAGCAATCAGCCCCAGCATTTT	CATRPNRDSNQPQHF
.	TRBV4-3	.	TRBJ2-1	TGCGCCAGCAGCCAAGAGGGCCAGGGGGGCTACAATGAGCAGTTCTTC	CASSQEGQGGYNEQFF
.	TRBV6-1	TRBD2	TRBJ2-7	TGTGCCAGCAGTGAAGCGCCTTCCCCCTCCGGGACTAGAAACTTC	CASSEAPSPSGTRNF
.	TRBV2	.	TRBJ2-3	TGTGCCAGCAGCCCCGGGGAGGGGGAGGGCACAGATACGCAGTATTTT	CASSPGEGEGTDTQYF
.	TRBV6-1	.	TRBJ1-1	TGTGCCAGCACCCGGGGGGCGAGGGCTGAAGCTTTCTTT	CASTRGARAEAFF
.	TRBV11-3	TRBD2	TRBJ2-3	TGTGCCAGCAGCTTCTCTGCTAGCGGGAGCCCAGATACGCAGTATTTT	CASSFSASGSPDTQYF
.	TRBV19	.	TRBJ1-1	TGTGCCTGCGCGGGGGCGATGGGAACGAGAGCTTTCTTT	CACAGAMGTRAFF
few	TRBV29-1	.	TRBJ1-2	TGCAGCGTTGAAGGACAGTTCGTCGTAGATGGCTACACCTTC	CSVEGQFVVDGYTF
few	TRBV5-6	.	TRBJ1-3	TGTGCCAGCAGCTGGAGGAGACCGGAAAACACCATATATTTT	CASSWRRPENTIYF
.	TRBV5-4	TRBD2	TRBJ2-5	TGTGCCAGCAGCGCGTGGGAGCGGGGAGAGGAGACCCAGTACTTC	CASSAWERGEETQYF
.	TRBV6-4	TRBD2	TRBJ2-3	TGTGCCAGCAGTTTAGCGGGGCAACCCACAGATACGCAGTATTTT	CASSLAGQPTDTQYF
.	TRBV5-1	.	TRBJ2-7	TGCGCCAGCAGCTTGCTCGTCGGGGGGCACGAGCAGTACTTC	CASSLLVGGHEQYF
.	TRBV6-1	.	TRBJ2-7	TGTGCCAGCAGCCAGACAGCGACCTACGAGCAGTACTTC	CASSQTATYEQYF
.	TRBV6-4	TRBD1	TRBJ1-3	TGTGCCAGCAGTGACCCAACACGGGACAGATATCGCTCTGGAAACACCCGAAACACCATATATTTT	CASSDPTRDRYRSGNTRNTIYF
.	TRBV5-5	.	TRBJ1-6	TGTGCCAGCAGCTTGCTGTGGCAGGATTCACCCCTCCACTTT	CASSLLWQDSPLHF
.	TRBV5-6	TRBD2	TRBJ2-1	TGTGCCAGCAGCTACGGACTAGCGGGAGTTTCTGAGCAGTTCTTC	CASSYGLAGVSEQFF
once	TRBV4-2	.	TRBJ2-5	TGTGCCAGCAGCCAGCCACTCCAAGAGACCCAGTACTTC	CASSQPLQETQYF
few	TRBV6-6	.	TRBJ1-1	TGTGCCAGCAGTTCCTTGACAGCCTACACTGAAGCTTTCTTT	CASSSLTAYTEAFF
.	TRBV7-7	TRBD1	TRBJ2-5	TGTGCTAGCAGCTTAGGACGGACAGGGGTAGAGACCCAGTACTTC	CASSLGRTGVETQYF
.	TRBV5-1	.	TRBJ2-2	TGCGCCAGCAGCTGGCTAGAGCCGAACACCGGGGAGCTGTTTTTT	CASSWLEPNTGELFF
.	TRBV28	TRBD1	TRBJ1-1	TGTGCCAGCAGTGTCACAGGGGCGGGTATAAACACTGAAGCTTTCTTT	CASSVTGAGINTEAFF
.	TRBV15	.	TRBJ2-1	TGTGCCACCAGCAGATCTAGCTACGGGAGTTCCTACAATGAGCAGTTCTTC	CATSRSSYGSSYNEQFF
.	TRBV6-1	.	TRBJ2-7	TGTGCCAGCAGTCAACTCGGACGGGATTACGAGCAGTACTTC	CASSQLGRDYEQYF
.	TRBV4-2	.	TRBJ2-7	TGTGCCAGCAGCCAAGATCAAAGCGGATCCTACGAGCAGTACTTC	CASSQDQSGSYEQYF
few	TRBV9	.	TRBJ2-2	TGTGCCAGCAGCGTAGGGGGGCGCGGGGAGCTGTTTTTT	CASSVGGRGELFF
.	TRBV6-5	TRBD1	TRBJ2-7	TGTGCCAGCAGGCAGGACAGGGGAGATTACGAGCAGTACTTC	CASRQDRGDYEQYF
.	TRBV27	.	TRBJ2-7	TGTGCCAGCAGTTTCTTCGGGACTGCCTCCTACGAGCAGTACTTC	CASSFFGTASYEQYF
.	TRBV20-1	.	TRBJ2-3	TGCAGTGCTCCCCGTTCTGATACGCAGTATTTT	CSAPRSDTQYF
.	TRBV18	.	TRBJ1-6	TGTGCCAGCTCACCGCAGGGGTCGGAGCAGTCACCCCTCCACTTT	CASSPQGSEQSPLHF
.	TRBV27	.	TRBJ2-1	TGTGCCAGCATGGGCCTTAAGAATGAGCAGTTCTTC	CASMGLKNEQFF
.	TRBV20-1	TRBD1	TRBJ1-1	TGCAGTGCCAGGACAGGGGGCGGAGCTTTCTTT	CSARTGGGAFF
.	TRBV7-8	TRBD2	TRBJ2-7	TGTGCCAGCAGCTTAGCCTTTGGCTTAGGACTAGCGGGGAACTACGAGCAGTACTTC	CASSLAFGLGLAGNYEQYF
.	TRBV9	TRBD1	TRBJ1-1	TGTGCCAGCAGCCCCCTCCCAGGGGGGCACACTGAAGCTTTCTTT	CASSPLPGGHTEAFF
.	TRBV4-1	TRBD2	TRBJ2-2	TGCGCCAGCAGCCAAGGCGGGATAGCGGGGGTCACCGGGGAGCTGTTTTTT	CASSQGGIAGVTGELFF
.	TRBV30	.	TRBJ2-7	TGTGCCTGGAGTGTAGACAATTCCTACGAGCAGTACTTC	CAWSVDNSYEQYF
.	TRBV20-1	.	TRBJ2-4	TGCAGTGCTACCCCGAGGAACATTCAGTACTTC	CSATPRNIQYF